Below are 27 T cell receptor beta chains sequenced from a single sample in a study of CD8 T cells in ankylosing spondylitis. TCRdb ran MiXCR on the 5' RACE reads and lists one entry per CDR3 protein. Of 15,000 to 20,000 distinct CDR3 sequences in the sample, around 8% were seen once. Sequenced input: blood. Receptors were obtained from a male donor with ankylosing spondylitis or in good health (not recorded which).

This clonotype was observed at least ten times. V gene TRBV20-1 combines with J gene TRBJ2-1; 7 positions agree with TRBD2. This CDR3 contains 11 residues. Per germline, CDR1 DFQATT and CDR2 SNEGSKA (reference sequence). The J segment lost 8 bases and the V segment lost 5 bases, leaving 3 bases of the junction unmatched. CDR3 amino acids: CSAFRGDEQFF. The CDR3 coding sequence is TGCAGTGCTTTTCGGGGGGATGAGCAGTTCTTC.

This clonotype has at least ten counts. V gene TRBV20-1 combines with J gene TRBJ2-3; D ambiguous. Trimming left V 4 bases short and J 2 bases short, with 13 bases between. The CDR3 sequence is 14 residues long. Germline lookup yields CDR1 DFQATT and CDR2 SNEGSKA (reference sequence). In nucleotides, the CDR3 is TGCAGTGCTAATCGGGTTCCATCCACAGATACGCAGTATTTT. Translated: CSANRVPSTDTQYF.

This clonotype was picked up many times. The chain has TRBV5-1 and TRBJ2-1; D unresolved. Germline V gene sequence: CDR1 SGHRS, CDR2 YFSETQ. The V gene lost 6 bases and the J gene lost 2 bases, with 9 bases spanning the gap. The CDR3 extends over 13 amino acids. In DNA form, the CDR3 reads TGCGCCAGCACCTACGATGCCTACAATGAGCAGTTCTTC. Translation: CASTYDAYNEQFF.

This clonotype came up a few times. CDR3 protein: CASGSTSGSYEQYF. The CDR3, as DNA: TGCGCCAGCGGATCCACTAGCGGAAGCTACGAGCAGTACTTC. This chain uses TRBV5-1 with TRBJ2-7; 8 nucleotides line up with TRBD2. The germline gives CDR1 SGHRS, CDR2 YFSETQ. The CDR3 totals 14 residues. V lost 7 bases and J lost 3; bases outside the gene matches: 9.

This chain connects TRBV6-6 to TRBJ1-5, with TRBD1 matching over 12 bases. The CDR3 loop spans 18 amino acids. From germline, CDR1 is MNHNY and CDR2 SVGAGI (reference sequence). After removal of 7 bases from V and 6 bases from J, the junction contained 16 bases not matched to a gene. The CDR3 loop is CASKNVGTGGVGSQPQHF. CDR3 DNA: TGTGCCAGCAAAAACGTCGGGACAGGGGGCGTAGGGAGTCAGCCCCAGCATTTT.

This clonotype was counted a few times. This chain links TRBV6-5 with TRBJ2-3; D call uncertain. The germline CDR1 and CDR2 sequences are MNHEY and SVGAGI. This CDR3 region has 13 residues. V lost 7 bases, J lost 0 bases, and 8 bases lay in between. CDR3 nucleotides: TGTGCCAGCAAACCCCATAGCACAGATACGCAGTATTTT. Its translation: CASKPHSTDTQYF.

This clonotype turned up a few times. V and J are TRBV28 and TRBJ2-1, with TRBD1 matching over 8 bases. The CDR3 runs to 15 residues. Germline V lookup: CDR1 MDHEN, CDR2 SYDVKM. The V segment lost 6 bases and the J segment 7 bases; nucleotides outside the gene matches: 11. The CDR3 loop is CASRPTGQEKNEQFF. In nucleotides, the CDR3 is TGTGCCAGCAGGCCGACGGGACAGGAAAAGAATGAGCAGTTCTTC.

This clonotype has at least ten counts. This rearrangement joins TRBV28 to TRBJ1-1; D might be TRBD1 (5 bases). Germline V gene sequence: CDR1 MDHEN, CDR2 SYDVKM. V was clipped by 5 bases and J by 1 base, with 17 bases between them. The CDR3 consists of 16 residues. CDR3 residues: CASSPRHPTANTEAFF. The CDR3 coding sequence is TGTGCCAGCAGTCCCCGCCACCCGACAGCGAACACTGAAGCTTTCTTT.

This clonotype was recorded many times. The chain carries TRBV20-1 and TRBJ2-3, with D hard to call. The CDR3 covers 12 residues. Germline lookup yields CDR1 DFQATT and CDR2 SNEGSKA (reference sequence). V lost 2 bases to trimming and J lost 5 bases, with 8 bases between them. CDR3: CSARTVEDTQYF. The CDR3 DNA is TGCAGTGCTAGAACAGTGGAAGATACGCAGTATTTT.

This clonotype was counted at least ten times. The gene calls are TRBV29-1 and TRBJ1-1; unclear D gene. CDR3 length equals 15 residues. V lost 0 bases to trimming and J lost 0 bases, with 11 bases between them. The germline V gene encodes CDR1 SQVTM and CDR2 ANQGSEA. For the CDR3, the DNA is TGCAGCGTTGAAGATGGTGGACGGCTGAACACTGAAGCTTTCTTT. Protein sequence: CSVEDGGRLNTEAFF.

Only a few counts were recorded for this clonotype. The chain has TRBV6-1 and TRBJ1-1; D possibly corresponds to TRBD1 (5 bases). The CDR3 is 13 amino acids. The germline CDR1 and CDR2 sequences are MNHNS and SASEGT. V was shortened by 7 bases and J by 4 bases, with 13 bases between the two germline ends. CDR3 DNA sequence: TGTGCCAGCATCAAGGTGGGACCCACTGAAGCTTTCTTT. It yields the protein CASIKVGPTEAFF.

This clonotype was seen many times. The gene calls are TRBV24-1 and TRBJ2-4, with TRBD1 as a possible D gene (5 bases). The length of the CDR3 is 13 residues. The V end lost 3 bases, the J end lost 7 bases, and 9 bases lay between the germline ends. Germline V gives CDR1 KGHDR, CDR2 SFDVKD. CDR3 region: CATSDGATNIQYF. CDR3 nucleotides: TGTGCCACCAGTGATGGGGCGACCAACATTCAGTACTTC.

This clonotype showed up just a few times. The CDR3 loop reads CASSFWSSYNEQFF. DNA of the CDR3: TGTGCCAGTAGTTTCTGGAGCTCCTACAATGAGCAGTTCTTC. The chain links TRBV19 to TRBJ2-1; D unresolved. Germline lookup yields CDR1 LNHDA and CDR2 SQIVND (reference sequence). The CDR3 is made up of 14 amino acids. V was trimmed by 5 bases and J by 0 bases, leaving 8 bases between them.

The genes are TRBV7-2 and TRBJ2-5; 8 bases align to TRBD2. Germline V lookup: CDR1 SGHTA, CDR2 FQGNSA. The CDR3 sequence is 15 residues long. The ends lost 5 bases at V and 5 bases at J; junction bases unmatched: 10. CDR3 DNA sequence: TGTGCCAGCAGCACAGACGGGACTAGAGGGGAGACCCAGTACTTC. Amino acids: CASSTDGTRGETQYF.

This clonotype was counted many times. DNA of the CDR3: TGTGCCAGCAGCGTCCGGGACGGTCCCTACGAGCAGTACTTC. This encodes CASSVRDGPYEQYF. The chain links TRBV9 to TRBJ2-7; D tentatively reads TRBD1 or TRBD2 (5 bases each). Germline CDR1 is SGDLS and CDR2 is YYNGEE. The CDR3 covers 14 residues. V lost 2 bases and J 2 bases, leaving 11 bases between the germline ends.

The chain recombines TRBV27 with TRBJ2-7; 8 nucleotides match TRBD1. The CDR3 spans 15 residues. CDR1 is MNHEY, CDR2 SMNVEV, per germline (reference sequence). V shed 5 bases and J 6 bases; nucleotides not matched to a gene: 12. The CDR3: CASSPVRTGRSEQYF. The CDR3 DNA reads TGTGCCAGCAGTCCTGTGCGGACAGGGCGATCCGAGCAGTACTTC.

This clonotype occurred a few times. This chain links TRBV19 with TRBJ1-5, with D possibly matching TRBD1 (5 bases). Germline V gene data show CDR1 as LNHDA and CDR2 as SQIVND (reference sequence). V gave up 3 bases and J gave up 1 base, with 16 bases separating them. The CDR3 totals 17 residues. The CDR3 coding sequence is TGTGCCAGTAGTATCCAGGGAACCGGCACCAGCAATCAGCCCCAGCATTTT. Its protein product is CASSIQGTGTSNQPQHF.

This clonotype occurred many times. The chain uses TRBV20-1 and TRBJ2-7, with no clear D. V was shortened by 3 bases and J by 1 base, with 10 bases between the two germline ends. CDR3 length: 13 residues. CDR1 DFQATT and CDR2 SNEGSKA come from the germline V gene (reference sequence). The CDR3 nucleotides read TGCAGTGCTAGGAAGACTGGTTCCTACGAGCAGTACGTC. Protein: CSARKTGSYEQYV.

This clonotype was recorded at least ten times. The chain carries TRBV20-1 and TRBJ1-4, with D perhaps TRBD1 (6 bases). Germline V gene sequence: CDR1 DFQATT, CDR2 SNEGSKA (reference sequence). The V gene lost 0 bases and the J gene lost 3 bases, with 8 bases spanning the gap. There are 14 residues in the CDR3. The CDR3 DNA follows: TGCAGTGCTAGAGATCCAGGGGCTAATGAAAAACTGTTTTTT. It specifies CSARDPGANEKLFF.

The chain links TRBV5-1 to TRBJ2-2; D gene ambiguous. The CDR3 is 15 amino acids. Germline V gene lookup returns CDR1 SGHRS and CDR2 YFSETQ. V gave up 1 base and J gave up 1 base, with 8 bases separating them. The CDR3 spells CASSLNVGNTGELFF. The CDR3 nucleotides read TGCGCCAGCAGCTTGAATGTGGGGAACACCGGGGAGCTGTTTTTT.

The chain carries TRBV12-3 or TRBV12-4 and TRBJ2-5; TRBD2 matches 8 bases. V trimming: 7 bases; J trimming: 5 bases; junction bases outside the gene matches: 12. The CDR3 has 15 amino acids. The CDR3 reads CASTFNRGLGETQYF. The CDR3 nucleotides are TGTGCCAGCACCTTTAACCGGGGACTAGGGGAGACCCAGTACTTC.

This clonotype was counted only a few times. The chain has TRBV6-5 and TRBJ2-3; a possible D gene is TRBD2 (6 bases). This CDR3 has 13 amino acids. CDR1 and CDR2 (germline): MNHEY, SVGAGI. Trimming removed 6 bases from V and 0 bases from J, with 7 bases in between. DNA of the CDR3: TGTGCCAGCAGGCGGGGTAGCACAGATACGCAGTATTTT. Protein: CASRRGSTDTQYF.

The chain employs TRBV5-1 and TRBJ2-2; D is uncertain. V was clipped by 1 base and J by 0 bases, with 4 bases between them. Germline V gene sequence: CDR1 SGHRS, CDR2 YFSETQ. The CDR3 runs to 14 residues. The CDR3 here is CASSLFPNTGELFF. Written as DNA, the CDR3 is TGCGCCAGCAGCTTGTTCCCGAACACCGGGGAGCTGTTTTTT.

The V call is TRBV20-1, the J call TRBJ2-3; a weak D match, TRBD2 (6 bases). This CDR3 is 13 amino acids long. The V end was cut by 6 bases, the J end by 2 bases, with 12 bases between. In germline, CDR1 is DFQATT, CDR2 SNEGSKA (reference sequence). CDR3 DNA sequence: TGCAGTGCGACGGGACTTATCACAGATACGCAGTATTTT. It yields the protein CSATGLITDTQYF.

This clonotype occurred many times. This chain links TRBV6-2 or TRBV6-3 with TRBJ2-7, with D perhaps given as TRBD1 or TRBD2 (5 bases each). V was pared by 10 bases and J by 4 bases, with 17 bases between. The V gene's germline CDR1 is MNHEY and CDR2 SVGEGT. The CDR3 is made up of 13 amino acids. The CDR3 DNA follows: TGTGCCACCACCCGGGACGGAAGTTACGAGCAGTACGTC. This gives the protein CATTRDGSYEQYV.

This clonotype was seen ten or more times. This chain joins TRBV15 and TRBJ2-7, with D possibly TRBD2 on 5 matching bases. There are 14 residues in the CDR3. V was clipped by 3 bases and J by 5 bases, with 14 bases between them. Per germline, CDR1 LNHNV and CDR2 YYDKDF (reference sequence). CDR3: CATSRTGLADEQYF. CDR3 DNA: TGTGCCACCAGCAGGACCGGACTGGCAGACGAGCAGTACTTC.

A few counts support this clonotype. The gene calls are TRBV5-1 and TRBJ2-1; D ambiguous. V was shortened by 4 bases and J by 0 bases, with 17 bases between the two germline ends. Germline CDR1 reads SGHRS; CDR2 reads YFSETQ. This CDR3 contains 17 residues. CDR3 bases: TGCGCCAGCAGCCCTTCTAAAGGGCCACCCTCCTACAATGAGCAGTTCTTC. Encoded protein: CASSPSKGPPSYNEQFF. Using reference TRBV5-1 and TRBJ2-1 for the parts outside the CDR3, the full variable domain is KAGVTQTPRYLIKTRGQQVTLSCSPISGHRSVSWYQQTPGQGLQFLFEYFSETQRNKGNFPGRFSGRQFSNSRSEMNVSTLELGDSALYLCASSPSKGPPSYNEQFFGPGTRLTVL.